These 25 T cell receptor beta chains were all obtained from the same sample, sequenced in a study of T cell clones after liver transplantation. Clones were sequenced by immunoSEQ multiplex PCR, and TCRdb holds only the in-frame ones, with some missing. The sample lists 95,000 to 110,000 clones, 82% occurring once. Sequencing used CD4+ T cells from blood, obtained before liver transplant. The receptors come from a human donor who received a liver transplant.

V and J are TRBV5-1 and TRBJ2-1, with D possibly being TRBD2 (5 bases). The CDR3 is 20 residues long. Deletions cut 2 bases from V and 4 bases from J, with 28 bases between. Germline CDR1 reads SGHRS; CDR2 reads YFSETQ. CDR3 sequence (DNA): TGCGCCAGCAGCTTACCCCCGTTAAGGCAGCCGGGGAGCCAATACAATGAGCAGTTCTTC. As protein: CASSLPPLRQPGSQYNEQFF.

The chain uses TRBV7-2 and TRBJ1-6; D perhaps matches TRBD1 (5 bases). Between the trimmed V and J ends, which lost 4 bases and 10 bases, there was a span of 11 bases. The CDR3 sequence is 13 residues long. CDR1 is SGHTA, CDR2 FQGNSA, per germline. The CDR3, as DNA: TGTGCCAGCAGCTCCAGGGCGGACTCACCCCTCCACTTT. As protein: CASSSRADSPLHF.

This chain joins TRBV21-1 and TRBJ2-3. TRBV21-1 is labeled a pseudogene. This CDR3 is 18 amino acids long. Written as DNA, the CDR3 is TGTGCCAGCAGCAAACCCCCCTCACGGGCCCGATTCACAGATACGCAGTATTTT. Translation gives CASSKPPSRARFTDTQYF.

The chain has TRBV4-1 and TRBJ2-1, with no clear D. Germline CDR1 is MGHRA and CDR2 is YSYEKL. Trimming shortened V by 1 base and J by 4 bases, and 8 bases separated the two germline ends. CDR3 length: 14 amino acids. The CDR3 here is CASSQAPVYNEQFF. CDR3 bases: TGCGCCAGCAGCCAAGCCCCAGTTTACAATGAGCAGTTCTTC.

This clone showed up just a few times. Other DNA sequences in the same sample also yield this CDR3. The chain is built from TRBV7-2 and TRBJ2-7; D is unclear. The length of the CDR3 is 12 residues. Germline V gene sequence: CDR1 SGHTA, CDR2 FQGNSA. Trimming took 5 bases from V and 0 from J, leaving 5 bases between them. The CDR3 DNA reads TGTGCCAGCAGCCGTACCTCCTACGAGCAGTACTTC. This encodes CASSRTSYEQYF.

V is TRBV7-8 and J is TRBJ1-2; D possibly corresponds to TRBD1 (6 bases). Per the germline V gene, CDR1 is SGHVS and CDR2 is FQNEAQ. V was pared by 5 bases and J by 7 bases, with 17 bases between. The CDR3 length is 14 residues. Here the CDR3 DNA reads TGTGCCAGCAGCAGATTTGAGGGGGGTAGTGGCTACACCTTC. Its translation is CASSRFEGGSGYTF. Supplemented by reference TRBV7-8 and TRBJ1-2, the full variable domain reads GAGVSQSPRYKVAKRGQDVALRCDPISGHVSLFWYQQALGQGPEFLTYFQNEAQLDKSGLPSDRFFAERPEGSVSTLKIQRTQQEDSAVYLCASSRFEGGSGYTFGSGTRLTVV.

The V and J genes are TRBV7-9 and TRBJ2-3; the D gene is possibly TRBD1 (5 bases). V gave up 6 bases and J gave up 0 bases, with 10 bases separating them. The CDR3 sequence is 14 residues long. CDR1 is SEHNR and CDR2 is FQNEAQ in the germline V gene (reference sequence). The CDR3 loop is CASSRQRSTDTQYF. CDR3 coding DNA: TGTGCCAGCAGTCGACAGAGAAGCACAGATACGCAGTATTTT.

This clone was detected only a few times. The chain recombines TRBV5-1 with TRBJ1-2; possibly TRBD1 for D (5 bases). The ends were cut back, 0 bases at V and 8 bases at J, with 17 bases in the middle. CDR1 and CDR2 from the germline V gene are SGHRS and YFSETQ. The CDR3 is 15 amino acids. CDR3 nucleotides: TGCGCCAGCAGCTTGGGGGACGGCCAAGCGAAGGGCTACACCTTC. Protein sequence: CASSLGDGQAKGYTF.

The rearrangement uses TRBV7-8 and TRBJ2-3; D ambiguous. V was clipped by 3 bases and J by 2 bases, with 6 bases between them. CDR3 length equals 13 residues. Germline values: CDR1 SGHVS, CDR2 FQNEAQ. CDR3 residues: CASSFRVTDTQYF. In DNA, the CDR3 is TGTGCCAGCAGCTTTAGGGTCACAGATACGCAGTATTTT. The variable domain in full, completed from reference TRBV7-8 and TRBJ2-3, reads GAGVSQSPRYKVAKRGQDVALRCDPISGHVSLFWYQQALGQGPEFLTYFQNEAQLDKSGLPSDRFFAERPEGSVSTLKIQRTQQEDSAVYLCASSFRVTDTQYFGPGTRLTVL.

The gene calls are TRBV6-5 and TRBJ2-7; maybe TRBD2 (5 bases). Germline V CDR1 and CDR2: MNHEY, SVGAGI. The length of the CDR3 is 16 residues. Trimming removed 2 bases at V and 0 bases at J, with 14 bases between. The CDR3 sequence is CASSYKAALSSYEQYF. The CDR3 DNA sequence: TGTGCCAGCAGTTACAAAGCGGCTTTGAGCTCCTACGAGCAGTACTTC.

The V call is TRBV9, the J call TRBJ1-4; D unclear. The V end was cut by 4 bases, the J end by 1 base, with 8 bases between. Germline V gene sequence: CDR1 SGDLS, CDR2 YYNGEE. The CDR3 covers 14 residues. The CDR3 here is CASSPSGTNEKLFF. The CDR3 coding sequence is TGTGCCAGCAGCCCCTCCGGAACTAATGAAAAACTGTTTTTT.

The CDR3 bases are TGTGCCAGCAGCCAAGATGGAACGTCTAGCACAGATACGCAGTATTTT. As protein: CASSQDGTSSTDTQYF. This chain links TRBV4-2 with TRBJ2-3; D not certain. Trimming removed 0 bases at V and 0 bases at J, with 10 bases between. Germline V gene sequence: CDR1 LGHNA, CDR2 YNFKEQ. The CDR3 consists of 16 residues.

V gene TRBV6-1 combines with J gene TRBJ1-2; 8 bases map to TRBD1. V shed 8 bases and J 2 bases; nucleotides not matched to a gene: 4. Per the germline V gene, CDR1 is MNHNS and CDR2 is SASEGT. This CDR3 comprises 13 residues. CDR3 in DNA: TGTGCCAGCGGGACAGGCCAAAACTATGGCTACACCTTC. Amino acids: CASGTGQNYGYTF.

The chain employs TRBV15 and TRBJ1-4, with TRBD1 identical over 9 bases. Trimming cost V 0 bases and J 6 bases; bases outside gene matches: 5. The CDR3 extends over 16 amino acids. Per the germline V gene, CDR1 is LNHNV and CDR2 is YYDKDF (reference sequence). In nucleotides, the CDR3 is TGTGCCACCAGCAGAGACGGGGGACAGGGAGATGAAAAACTGTTTTTT. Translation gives CATSRDGGQGDEKLFF.

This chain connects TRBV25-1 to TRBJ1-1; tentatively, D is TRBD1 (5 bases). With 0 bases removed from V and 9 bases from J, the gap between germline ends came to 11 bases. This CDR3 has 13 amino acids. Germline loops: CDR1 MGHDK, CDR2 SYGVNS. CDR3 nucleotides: TGTGCCAGCAGTGAATATGCAGGGTTACAAGCTTTCTTT. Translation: CASSEYAGLQAFF.

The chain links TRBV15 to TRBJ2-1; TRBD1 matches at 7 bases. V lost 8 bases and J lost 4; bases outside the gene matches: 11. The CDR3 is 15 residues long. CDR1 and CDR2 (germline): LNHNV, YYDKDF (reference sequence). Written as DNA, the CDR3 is TGTGCCACCGAATTGCGGACAGGACCTTACAATGAGCAGTTCTTC. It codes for CATELRTGPYNEQFF.

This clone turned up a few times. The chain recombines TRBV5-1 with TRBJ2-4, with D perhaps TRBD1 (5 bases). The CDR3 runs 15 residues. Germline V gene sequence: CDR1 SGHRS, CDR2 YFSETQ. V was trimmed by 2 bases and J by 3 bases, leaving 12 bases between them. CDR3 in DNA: TGCGCCAGCAGCTTTGGACACGCGGACAAAAACATTCAGTACTTC. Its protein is CASSFGHADKNIQYF.

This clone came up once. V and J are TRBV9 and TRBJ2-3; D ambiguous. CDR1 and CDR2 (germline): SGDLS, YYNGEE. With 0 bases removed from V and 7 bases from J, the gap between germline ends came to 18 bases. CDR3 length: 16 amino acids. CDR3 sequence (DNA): TGTGCCAGCAGCGTAGGGTCGCGCGCCCTTGATTATACGCAGTATTTT. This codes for CASSVGSRALDYTQYF.

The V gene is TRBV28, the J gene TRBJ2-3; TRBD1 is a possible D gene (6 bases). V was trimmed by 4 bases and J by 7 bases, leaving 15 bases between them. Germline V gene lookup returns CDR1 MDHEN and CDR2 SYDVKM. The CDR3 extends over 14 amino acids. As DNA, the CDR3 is TGTGCCAGCAGTTCGTTGAACAGGGCATATACGCAGTATTTT. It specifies CASSSLNRAYTQYF.

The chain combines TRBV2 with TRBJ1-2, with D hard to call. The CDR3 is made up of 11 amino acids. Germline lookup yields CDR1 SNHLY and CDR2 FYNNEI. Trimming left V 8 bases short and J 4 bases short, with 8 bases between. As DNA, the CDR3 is TGTGCCAGCGTCCCGTCCTATGGCTACACCTTC. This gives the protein CASVPSYGYTF.

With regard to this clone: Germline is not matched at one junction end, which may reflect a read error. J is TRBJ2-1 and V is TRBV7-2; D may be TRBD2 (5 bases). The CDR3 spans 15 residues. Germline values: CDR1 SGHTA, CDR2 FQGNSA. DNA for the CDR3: TGTGCCAGCAGCCTAGCCCGAGTACGCTACAATGAGCAGTTCTTC. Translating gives CASSLARVRYNEQFF.

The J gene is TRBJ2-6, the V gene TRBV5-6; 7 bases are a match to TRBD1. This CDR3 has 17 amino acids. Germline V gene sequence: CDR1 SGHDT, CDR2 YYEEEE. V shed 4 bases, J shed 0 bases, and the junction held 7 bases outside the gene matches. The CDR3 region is CASSHIRQGSGANVLTF. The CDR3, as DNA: TGTGCCAGCAGCCACATACGACAGGGCTCTGGGGCCAACGTCCTGACTTTC.

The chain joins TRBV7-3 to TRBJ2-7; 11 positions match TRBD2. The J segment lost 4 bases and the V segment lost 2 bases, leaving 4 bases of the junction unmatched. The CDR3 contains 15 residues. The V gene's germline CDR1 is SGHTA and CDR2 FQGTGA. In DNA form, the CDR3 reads TGTGCCAGCAGCTTATGGCCTAGCGGGAGGTACGAGCAGTACTTC. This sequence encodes CASSLWPSGRYEQYF.

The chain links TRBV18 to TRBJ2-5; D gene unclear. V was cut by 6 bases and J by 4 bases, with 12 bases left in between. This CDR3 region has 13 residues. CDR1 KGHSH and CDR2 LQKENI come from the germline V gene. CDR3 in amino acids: CASSPQLRETQYF. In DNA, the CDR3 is TGTGCCAGCTCGCCTCAGCTACGAGAGACCCAGTACTTC.

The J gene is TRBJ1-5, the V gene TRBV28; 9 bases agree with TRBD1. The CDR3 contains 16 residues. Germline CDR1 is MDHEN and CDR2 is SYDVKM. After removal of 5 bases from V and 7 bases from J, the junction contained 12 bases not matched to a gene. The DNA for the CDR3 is TGTGCCAGCAGTCCGATGGACGGACAGGGGCGGCAGCCCCAGCATTTT. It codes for CASSPMDGQGRQPQHF.